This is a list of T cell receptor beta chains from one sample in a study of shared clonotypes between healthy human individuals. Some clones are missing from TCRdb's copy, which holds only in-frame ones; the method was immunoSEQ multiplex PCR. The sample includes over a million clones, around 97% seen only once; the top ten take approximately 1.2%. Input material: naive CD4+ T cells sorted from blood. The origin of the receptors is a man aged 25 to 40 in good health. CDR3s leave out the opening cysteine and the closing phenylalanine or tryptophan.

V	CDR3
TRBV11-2	ASSFNYAQF
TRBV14	ASSQDGVIGRKRL
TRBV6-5	ASSYRPRNEQY
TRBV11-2	ASSLGLAVMGGEQY
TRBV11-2	ASSLRPGRGQETQY
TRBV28	ASSLPTGAFYEQY
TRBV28	ASSLLPLTYEQY
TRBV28	ASTRSGNPYNEQF
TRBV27	ASSSRQGWDTQY
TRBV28	ASSSTPGTGKPEAF
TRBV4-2	ASSQGTAGNTDTQY
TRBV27	ASSSLPGLAIEQY
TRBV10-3	AISESGTGLYGYT
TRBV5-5	ASSPGLGATNEKLF
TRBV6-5	ASSFSGDTQY
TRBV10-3	AISISVTYEQY
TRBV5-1	ASSLRGNGQPQH
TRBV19	ASSISGSPLADEQF
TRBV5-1	ASSSVGSGSLKLF
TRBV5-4	ASSFPGNYGYT
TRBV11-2	ASSWDRGNTEAF
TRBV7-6	ASTLTGGKDEQY
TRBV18	ASSPGTSGSSTDTQY
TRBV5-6	ASSSLAGGINEQF
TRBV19	ASSPTSGRDNEQF
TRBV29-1	SVAISEVRGYT
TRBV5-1	ASSWEGRTGELF
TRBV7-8	ASSLIGVGLAANNEQF
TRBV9	ASSIRTSGNLANEQF
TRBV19	ASSIGGRAKDTQY
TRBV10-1	ASSEKTGQGGTDTQY
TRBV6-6	ASSAREAETQY
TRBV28	ASSLGGGAGGYT
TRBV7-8	ASRTFGNTEAF
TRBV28	ASSLPGPYEQY
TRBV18	ASSRGQGGYNEQF
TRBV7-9	ASSPRGVYEQY
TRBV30	AWSGAATDTQY
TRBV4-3	ASSQTIGTGRTEAF
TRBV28	ASSLDRVLAEAF
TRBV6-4	ASSFRQGAGDTQY
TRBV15	ATSSPVLAGVWDEQF
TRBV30	AWSSPGPTTDTQY
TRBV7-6	ASSSATSGGTQY
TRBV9	ASSVLQGAGEQY
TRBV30	AWRGTTSFYNEQF
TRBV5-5	ASSLLAGVKDTQY
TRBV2	ASSGGLAGGAGYQETQY
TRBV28	ASSYPPDYRSNQPQH
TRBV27	ASRLGNTGANVLT